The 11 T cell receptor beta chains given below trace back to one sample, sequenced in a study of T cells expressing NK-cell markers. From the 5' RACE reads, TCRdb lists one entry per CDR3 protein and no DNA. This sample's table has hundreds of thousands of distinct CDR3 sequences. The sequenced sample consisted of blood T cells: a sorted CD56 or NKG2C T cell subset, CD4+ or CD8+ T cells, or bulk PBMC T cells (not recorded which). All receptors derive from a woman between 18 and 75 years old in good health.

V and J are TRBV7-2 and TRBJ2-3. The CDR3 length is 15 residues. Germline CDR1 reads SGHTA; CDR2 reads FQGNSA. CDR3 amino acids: CASSSLADSTDTQYF.

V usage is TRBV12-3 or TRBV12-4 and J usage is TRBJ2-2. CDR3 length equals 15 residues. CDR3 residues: CASSPAFGGTGELFF.

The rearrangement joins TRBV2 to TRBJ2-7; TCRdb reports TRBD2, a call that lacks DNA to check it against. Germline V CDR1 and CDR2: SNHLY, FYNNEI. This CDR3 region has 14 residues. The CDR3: CASRREGTSYEQYF.

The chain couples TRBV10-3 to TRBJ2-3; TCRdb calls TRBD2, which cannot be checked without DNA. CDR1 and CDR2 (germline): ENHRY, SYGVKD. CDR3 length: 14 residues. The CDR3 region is CAIRPTSGADTQYF.

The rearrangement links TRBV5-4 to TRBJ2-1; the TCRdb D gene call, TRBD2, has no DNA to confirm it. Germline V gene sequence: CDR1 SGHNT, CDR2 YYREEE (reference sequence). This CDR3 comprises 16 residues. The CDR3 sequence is CASSSKSRDYNNEQFF.

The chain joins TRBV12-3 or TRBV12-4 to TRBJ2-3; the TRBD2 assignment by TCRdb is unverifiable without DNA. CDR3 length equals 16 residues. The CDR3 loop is CASSSPVGPRRNTQYF.

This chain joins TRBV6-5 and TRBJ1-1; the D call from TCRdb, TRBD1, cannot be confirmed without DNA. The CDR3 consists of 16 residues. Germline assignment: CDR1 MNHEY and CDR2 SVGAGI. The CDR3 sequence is CASSSRFRTGDTEAFF.

CDR3 protein: CSARSRQGRETQYF. This chain joins TRBV20-1 and TRBJ2-5; TCRdb outputs TRBD1, but without DNA this stays unchecked. Germline V CDR1 and CDR2: DFQATT, SNEGSKA (reference sequence). The CDR3 is 14 amino acids.

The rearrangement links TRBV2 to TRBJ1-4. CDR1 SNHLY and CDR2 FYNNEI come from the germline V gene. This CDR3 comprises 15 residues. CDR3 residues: CASSEEGRIREKLFF.

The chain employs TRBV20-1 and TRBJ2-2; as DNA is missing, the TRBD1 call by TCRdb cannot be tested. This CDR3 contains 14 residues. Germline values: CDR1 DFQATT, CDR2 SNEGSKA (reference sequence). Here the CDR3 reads CSAGGTGGTGELFF.

This CDR3 is CASSQPSYEQFF. The genes are TRBV7-2 and TRBJ2-1. From germline, CDR1 is SGHTA and CDR2 FQGNSA. The CDR3 is 12 amino acids.